The T cell receptor (beta chain) described here comes from a study of blood T cell repertoires in COVID-19. The overall study: Samples of COVID-19 (acute and convalescent) were obtained from the United States, Italy and Spain.

Clones were sequenced by immunoSEQ multiplex PCR, and TCRdb holds only the in-frame ones, with some missing. Altogether tens of thousands of clones are present, approximately 90% being singletons, with the ten largest covering around 8.3%. The clonotype was recovered from a human donor with active COVID-19. The donor label of this sample is uncertain. Sequencing used peripheral blood.

DNA for the CDR3: TGTGCCAGCAGACCCCTAAGAGGGACAGGGCATCAGACCCAGTACTTC. Amino acid sequence: CASRPLRGTGHQTQYF. V is TRBV27 and J is TRBJ2-5; TRBD1 matches at 9 bases. This CDR3 region has 16 residues. The trim removed 6 bases at V and 6 bases at J, leaving 14 bases unmatched. The germline V gene has CDR1 MNHEY and CDR2 SMNVEV (reference sequence).